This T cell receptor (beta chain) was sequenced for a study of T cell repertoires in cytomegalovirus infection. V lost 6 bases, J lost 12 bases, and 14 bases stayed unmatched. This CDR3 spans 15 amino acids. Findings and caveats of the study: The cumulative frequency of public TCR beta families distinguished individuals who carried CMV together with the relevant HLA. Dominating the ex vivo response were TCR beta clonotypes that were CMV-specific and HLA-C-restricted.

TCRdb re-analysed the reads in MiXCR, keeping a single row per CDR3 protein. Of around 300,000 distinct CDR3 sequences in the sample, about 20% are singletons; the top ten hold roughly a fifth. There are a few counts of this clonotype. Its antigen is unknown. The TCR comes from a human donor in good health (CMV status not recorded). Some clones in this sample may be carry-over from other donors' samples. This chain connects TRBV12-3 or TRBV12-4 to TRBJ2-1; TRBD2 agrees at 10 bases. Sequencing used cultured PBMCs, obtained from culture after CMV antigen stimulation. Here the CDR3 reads CASSLLAGVSRVQFF. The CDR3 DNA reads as TGTGCCAGCAGCCTTCTAGCGGGAGTGAGTCGTGTGCAGTTCTTC.